The source of this T cell receptor beta chain is a study of graft-versus-host responses after intestinal transplantation. Overall study: Uniformly, recipients were administered anti-thymocyte globulin induction with subsequent tacrolimus and steroids for two to three years.

CDR3 size: 15 residues. Between the trimmed V and J ends, which lost 1 base and 2 bases, there was a span of 12 bases. Germline V gives CDR1 MNHNS, CDR2 SASEGT. TCRdb's table, derived via immunoSEQ multiplex PCR, lists solely in-frame clones and lacks some. The table records around 100,000 clones, 85% to 95% of them present only once. In regard to this clone: Its antigen is undetermined.

The study, taken as a whole, reports: Some GvH clones appeared in ileal mucosa or blood before recipient bone marrow. GvH clone levels peaked in circulation, and this peak was associated with early post-transplant HvG declines.

The gene calls are TRBV6-1 and TRBJ2-7, with D possibly matching TRBD2 (7 bases). This receptor was obtained from a human donor who was the organ donor for an intestinal transplant. The sample here was unstimulated CD8+ T cells sorted from spleen or lymph node cells, taken before transplant. Written as DNA, the CDR3 is TGTGCCAGCAGTGAAGGGGGGGGCTCCCCCTACGAGCAGTACTTC. Translated, it gives CASSEGGGSPYEQYF.